The 11 T cell receptor beta chains presented below share a single source sample, sequenced in a study of neurological immune-mediated disorders. A single record per CDR3 protein comes from TCRdb applying MiXCR to the 5' RACE reads. The sample carries 65,000 to 90,000 distinct CDR3 sequences, around 4.6% recorded once. The sequenced sample was PBMCs. The source of these receptors is a young woman with multiple sclerosis.

This clonotype was recorded at least ten times. This chain links TRBV7-2 with TRBJ2-1; D possibly corresponds to TRBD2 (6 bases). Germline V gene sequence: CDR1 SGHTA, CDR2 FQGNSA. This CDR3 spans 13 amino acids. V was trimmed by 6 bases and J by 6 bases, leaving 12 bases between them. CDR3 sequence reads: CASRIAAGNEQFF. CDR3 sequence (DNA): TGTGCCAGCAGGATAGCGGCCGGCAATGAGCAGTTCTTC.

This clonotype was picked up a small number of times. This rearrangement joins TRBV5-1 to TRBJ2-5, with D possibly TRBD2 on 5 matching bases. The CDR3 totals 14 residues. V was pared by 4 bases and J by 1 base, with 11 bases between. In germline, CDR1 is SGHRS, CDR2 YFSETQ. The CDR3 reads CASSPTGIQETQYF. The CDR3 coding sequence is TGCGCCAGCAGCCCCACCGGGATCCAAGAGACCCAGTACTTC.

This clonotype was counted only a few times. The gene calls are TRBV12-3 or TRBV12-4 and TRBJ2-3; 7 bases fit TRBD2. J lost 5 bases, V lost 6 bases, and 11 bases had no gene match. The CDR3 contains 15 residues. This CDR3 reads CASRLSGLRGDTQYF. In DNA form, the CDR3 reads TGTGCCAGCAGACTTAGCGGGCTTAGGGGAGATACGCAGTATTTT.

There are many counts of this clonotype. The V and J genes are TRBV29-1 and TRBJ2-3; D gene uncertain. The V end was cut by 5 bases, the J end by 6 bases, with 12 bases between. The CDR3 spans 12 residues. Germline-derived CDR1 and CDR2 are SQVTM and ANQGSEA. Here the CDR3 DNA reads TGCAGCGTTCTCTACCTCGCGGATACGCAGTATTTT. Translated, it gives CSVLYLADTQYF.

The sample holds many counts of this clonotype. The chain uses TRBV20-1 and TRBJ2-5, with TRBD2 matching over 8 bases. Germline V gene data show CDR1 as DFQATT and CDR2 as SNEGSKA (reference sequence). This CDR3 contains 12 residues. The V and J ends lost 2 bases and 5 bases, in that order; junction bases with no gene match: 1. The CDR3 nucleotides are TGCAGTGCTAGACCGGGAGGGGAGACCCAGTACTTC. This sequence encodes CSARPGGETQYF.

The chain joins TRBV15 to TRBJ2-1; TRBD2 matches 8 bases. After removal of 1 base from V and 9 bases from J, the junction contained 11 bases not matched to a gene. This CDR3 spans 16 amino acids. Germline-derived CDR1 and CDR2 are LNHNV and YYDKDF (reference sequence). The CDR3 coding sequence is TGTGCCACCAGCAGAGTCATGGTAGCGGGATTAGGTGAGCAGTTCTTC. It translates to CATSRVMVAGLGEQFF.

This clonotype was found a few times. The chain recombines TRBV20-1 with TRBJ2-7; D uncertain. Germline values: CDR1 DFQATT, CDR2 SNEGSKA (reference sequence). V lost 0 bases to trimming and J lost 0 bases, with 12 bases between them. This CDR3 spans 15 amino acids. The CDR3 sequence is CSARDWGLSSYEQYF. The CDR3 nucleotides are TGCAGTGCTAGAGATTGGGGATTAAGCTCCTACGAGCAGTACTTC.

This clonotype was observed at least ten times. The chain recombines TRBV5-1 with TRBJ2-3, with TRBD2 matching over 8 bases. CDR3 size: 16 residues. Germline CDR1 SGHRS, CDR2 YFSETQ. The V and J ends lost 0 bases and 0 bases, in that order; junction bases with no gene match: 3. CDR3 sequence: CASSLGLATSTDTQYF. CDR3 sequence (DNA): TGCGCCAGCAGCTTGGGACTAGCGACTAGCACAGATACGCAGTATTTT. Using reference TRBV5-1 and TRBJ2-3 for the parts outside the CDR3, the full variable domain is KAGVTQTPRYLIKTRGQQVTLSCSPISGHRSVSWYQQTPGQGLQFLFEYFSETQRNKGNFPGRFSGRQFSNSRSEMNVSTLELGDSALYLCASSLGLATSTDTQYFGPGTRLTVL.

This clonotype was counted many times. The chain joins TRBV5-1 to TRBJ2-2; 12 positions agree with TRBD2. CDR3 length: 17 amino acids. Germline assignment: CDR1 SGHRS and CDR2 YFSETQ. V lost 4 bases to trimming and J lost 5 bases; unmatched junction nucleotides: 9. CDR3 nucleotide sequence: TGCGCCAGCAGCCTCCTAGCGGGAGGGCCCCGGACCGGGGAGCTGTTTTTT. It is translated as CASSLLAGGPRTGELFF.

The sample holds many counts of this clonotype. The chain combines TRBV7-8 with TRBJ2-7; D is possibly TRBD1 (5 bases). V gave up 1 base and J gave up 5 bases, with 15 bases separating them. This CDR3 has 15 residues. Germline CDR1 reads SGHVS; CDR2 reads FQNEAQ. The CDR3 sequence: CASSLGGQGNHEQYF. CDR3 DNA: TGTGCCAGCAGCTTAGGAGGTCAGGGAAACCACGAGCAGTACTTC.

This clonotype was detected ten times or more. An end of the junction does not agree with germline; a read error may underlie this. The rearrangement joins TRBV10-2 to TRBJ2-1; the D gene could be TRBD1 or TRBD2 (5 bases each). This CDR3 region has 11 residues. Germline CDR1 and CDR2: WSHSY and SAAADI. The CDR3 DNA is TGCGCCAGCAGTCAGGGAGCTTCCACCCTCTTC. Its translation is CASSQGASTLF.